These 25 T cell receptor beta chains were sequenced from one sample in a study of Graves' ophthalmopathy and Graves' hyperthyroidism. Amplification from RNA transcripts yielded the TCR beta CDR3 regions. First-round RT-PCR relied on HTBI primers, and a second-round multiplex PCR came next. TCRdb redid the calling of the multiplex PCR reads with MiXCR, one entry per CDR3 protein. The sample has a few hundred thousand distinct CDR3 sequences; roughly 17% are singletons. The sequenced sample consisted of peripheral blood. All receptors come from an adult woman with stable Graves' hyperthyroidism.

This rearrangement joins TRBV7-9 to TRBJ2-7; D not certain. V shed 2 bases and J shed 2 bases, with 10 bases lying between them. This CDR3 is built from 14 residues. Germline assignment: CDR1 SEHNR and CDR2 FQNEAQ (reference sequence). Written as DNA, the CDR3 is TGTGCCAGCAGCTTAAACCTTCTGGCCTACGAGCAGTACTTC. It yields the protein CASSLNLLAYEQYF.

The chain couples TRBV5-1 to TRBJ2-7, with D possibly matching TRBD1 (5 bases). V lost 1 base and J lost 2, with 13 bases in between. In germline, CDR1 is SGHRS, CDR2 YFSETQ. This CDR3 contains 15 residues. In nucleotides, the CDR3 is TGCGCCAGCAGCTTGAGTAGGCAGGGCCCCTACGAGCAGTACTTC. Protein sequence: CASSLSRQGPYEQYF.

This clonotype occurred many times. The chain carries TRBV20-1 and TRBJ2-5; perhaps TRBD2 as D (5 bases). The CDR3 runs to 14 residues. Germline values: CDR1 DFQATT, CDR2 SNEGSKA (reference sequence). V gave up 1 base and J gave up 2 bases, with 11 bases separating them. Here the CDR3 DNA reads TGCAGTGCTAGAGTCCGTCGGGGTCAAGAGACCCAGTACTTC. Encoded protein: CSARVRRGQETQYF.

This clonotype has at least ten counts. At one end, the junction sequence differs from germline, possibly due to a read error. This chain links TRBV9 with TRBJ1-3; 9 bases agree with TRBD1. This CDR3 contains 13 residues. Germline loops: CDR1 SGDLS, CDR2 YYNGEE. CDR3 coding DNA: TGTGCCAGCAGCCCCCCCGGGGGACAGGGTATCGACTTT. Amino acid sequence: CASSPPGGQGIDF.

Many counts were recorded for this clonotype. The chain employs TRBV11-2 and TRBJ1-2; D not certain. The CDR3 has 14 amino acids. Germline V gene lookup returns CDR1 SGHAT and CDR2 FQNNGV. The V end was cut by 5 bases, the J end by 7 bases, with 17 bases between. CDR3 bases: TGTGCCAGCAGCCCAGGATGGGTCGAGGGTGGCTACACCTTC. It specifies CASSPGWVEGGYTF.

The gene calls are TRBV27 and TRBJ2-5; a possible D gene is TRBD1 (6 bases). Trimming shortened V by 5 bases and J by 4 bases, and 23 bases separated the two germline ends. In germline, CDR1 is MNHEY, CDR2 SMNVEV (reference sequence). CDR3 size: 17 residues. This CDR3 reads CASSQGPGTGRGETQYF. The CDR3 nucleotides are TGTGCCAGCAGTCAGGGGCCAGGGACCGGGCGTGGAGAGACCCAGTACTTC.

This chain uses TRBV6-1 with TRBJ2-7; D is tentatively TRBD1 or TRBD2 (5 bases each). Germline V gene data show CDR1 as MNHNS and CDR2 as SASEGT. CDR3 length: 15 residues. The V end lost 7 bases, the J end lost 4 bases, and 20 bases lay between the germline ends. Written as DNA, the CDR3 is TGTGCCAGCATTCCACCGGGACGGCTAGATTACGAGCAGTACTTC. This gives the protein CASIPPGRLDYEQYF.

This clonotype was seen repeatedly, ten times or more. The V and J genes are TRBV20-1 and TRBJ1-1; possibly TRBD1 for D (5 bases). CDR1 is DFQATT and CDR2 is SNEGSKA in the germline V gene (reference sequence). V lost 1 base to trimming and J lost 0 bases, with 9 bases between them. CDR3 length: 14 amino acids. CDR3 bases: TGCAGTGCTAGAGGCGGGACGGTGAACACTGAAGCTTTCTTT. Its protein is CSARGGTVNTEAFF.

In its sample, this clonotype was seen many times. The chain carries TRBV28 and TRBJ2-3; 8 bases map to TRBD2. This CDR3 contains 16 residues. CDR1 is MDHEN, CDR2 SYDVKM, per germline. Germline trimming cut 7 bases from V and 4 bases from J; bases unmatched to any gene: 13. CDR3 amino acids: CASTQRGLDGSDTQYF. In nucleotides, the CDR3 is TGTGCCAGCACCCAGAGGGGACTAGATGGCTCAGATACGCAGTATTTT.

This chain uses TRBV9 with TRBJ2-7, with 9 bases lining up with TRBD1. Trimming removed 5 bases from V and 8 bases from J; junction bases left unmatched: 17. This CDR3 is 16 amino acids long. Per germline, CDR1 SGDLS and CDR2 YYNGEE. The CDR3 region is CASSPTPGTGLVQQYF. For the CDR3, the DNA is TGTGCCAGCAGTCCAACCCCCGGGACAGGGTTGGTTCAGCAGTACTTC.

This clonotype was seen a handful of times. The rearrangement joins TRBV10-2 to TRBJ1-6; D remains unclear. Germline V gives CDR1 WSHSY, CDR2 SAAADI. This CDR3 spans 13 amino acids. V was trimmed by 3 bases and J by 10 bases, leaving 10 bases between them. CDR3 in amino acids: CASSDPGFSPLHF. The CDR3 DNA reads TGCGCCAGCAGTGACCCGGGATTCTCACCCCTCCACTTT.

This clonotype was counted many times. The rearrangement uses TRBV7-8 and TRBJ1-2; TRBD1 might be the D (6 bases). Germline lookup yields CDR1 SGHVS and CDR2 FQNEAQ. V lost 3 bases to trimming and J lost 8 bases, with 16 bases between them. The CDR3 runs 14 residues. This CDR3 is CASSFPGAGEGYTF. As DNA, the CDR3 is TGTGCCAGCAGCTTTCCGGGGGCAGGGGAAGGCTACACCTTC.

This clonotype was seen repeatedly, ten times or more. This chain joins TRBV28 and TRBJ1-1; 8 bases fit TRBD1. CDR3 length equals 13 residues. V shed 6 bases, J shed 8 bases, and the junction held 8 bases outside the gene matches. Germline V gives CDR1 MDHEN, CDR2 SYDVKM. The CDR3 here is CASSRDRINEAFF. CDR3 nucleotides: TGTGCCAGCAGCCGGGACAGGATAAACGAAGCTTTCTTT.

This clonotype was counted at least ten times. The chain has TRBV4-1 and TRBJ2-7; 11 nucleotides match TRBD2. Germline loops: CDR1 MGHRA, CDR2 YSYEKL. The length of the CDR3 is 16 residues. J was trimmed by 3 bases and V by 3 bases; bases with no gene match: 7. CDR3 region: CASSQAETSGNYEQYF. In DNA form, the CDR3 reads TGCGCCAGCAGCCAGGCTGAGACTAGCGGGAACTACGAGCAGTACTTC.

Many counts were recorded for this clonotype. The rearrangement joins TRBV20-1 to TRBJ2-7, with D possibly TRBD2 on 5 matching bases. Trimming removed 5 bases from V and 5 bases from J, with 13 bases in between. This CDR3 is 12 amino acids long. Germline loops: CDR1 DFQATT, CDR2 SNEGSKA (reference sequence). CDR3 bases: TGCAGTGCTTCCACCGACGGGGACGAGCAGTACTTC. Its translation: CSASTDGDEQYF.

This clonotype was counted ten times or more. This chain joins TRBV30 and TRBJ2-7, with 7 bases fitting TRBD1. V dropped 3 bases and J dropped 2; count of bases not matched to a gene: 4. The germline gives CDR1 GTSNPN, CDR2 SVGIG (reference sequence). The CDR3 extends over 13 amino acids. CDR3 coding DNA: TGTGCCTGGAGCCCTGACAGGGCCTACGAGCAGTACTTC. Translated: CAWSPDRAYEQYF.

This clonotype was observed at least ten times. The gene calls are TRBV28 and TRBJ1-5, with a possible D match to TRBD1 (6 bases). CDR1 MDHEN and CDR2 SYDVKM come from the germline V gene. Trimming pared 4 bases from V and 3 bases from J, leaving 13 bases between. This CDR3 contains 15 residues. The CDR3 protein is CASSSWTETNQPQHF. The CDR3 region has the DNA TGTGCCAGCAGTTCTTGGACAGAGACCAATCAGCCCCAGCATTTT.

This clonotype was seen a handful of times. The rearrangement joins TRBV4-1 to TRBJ2-2; 11 nucleotides align to TRBD2. The CDR3 runs to 16 residues. Germline V gene lookup returns CDR1 MGHRA and CDR2 YSYEKL. V lost 4 bases, J lost 5 bases, and 6 bases stayed unmatched. CDR3 amino acids: CASSRTSGSATGELFF. The CDR3 DNA sequence: TGCGCCAGCAGCCGTACTAGCGGGAGTGCGACCGGGGAGCTGTTTTTT.

This clonotype has ten or more counts. The chain links TRBV12-3 or TRBV12-4 to TRBJ1-2, with D perhaps TRBD1 (6 bases). The CDR3 is 14 amino acids. V dropped 7 bases and J dropped 3 bases, with 15 bases sitting between them. CDR3 sequence: CASTRGTTDYGYTF. DNA of the CDR3: TGTGCCAGCACCCGAGGGACAACGGACTATGGCTACACCTTC.

This clonotype was seen at least ten times. CDR3 amino acids: CSASPGEGGETQYF. CDR3 bases: TGCAGTGCTTCTCCAGGGGAAGGAGGAGAGACCCAGTACTTC. This chain links TRBV20-1 with TRBJ2-5, with D perhaps TRBD1 (6 bases). The CDR3 length is 14 residues. The V end was cut by 5 bases, the J end by 4 bases, with 17 bases between. Germline values: CDR1 DFQATT, CDR2 SNEGSKA (reference sequence).

This clonotype appeared many times. This chain uses TRBV2 with TRBJ1-2, with D possibly being TRBD1 (5 bases). Trimming stripped 7 bases from V and 4 bases from J, with 25 bases between. There are 17 residues in the CDR3. In germline, CDR1 is SNHLY, CDR2 FYNNEI. The CDR3 DNA reads TGTGCCAGCACCCCCAGTCACCTAGGGGCTCTTGTCTATGGCTACACCTTC. Translation gives CASTPSHLGALVYGYTF. Based on the CDR3 plus reference TRBV2 and TRBJ1-2, the full variable domain is EPEVTQTPSHQVTQMGQEVILRCVPISNHLYFYWYRQILGQKVEFLVSFYNNEISEKSEIFDDQFSVERPDGSNFTLKIRSTKLEDSAMYFCASTPSHLGALVYGYTFGSGTRLTVV.

This clonotype has more than one count but fewer than ten. This chain connects TRBV19 to TRBJ1-5; D gene uncertain. The CDR3 is made up of 14 amino acids. Germline lookup yields CDR1 LNHDA and CDR2 SQIVND (reference sequence). V shed 4 bases and J shed 1 base, with 8 bases lying between them. The CDR3 loop reads CASSTGSSNQPQHF. As DNA, the CDR3 is TGTGCCAGTAGTACGGGCTCGAGCAATCAGCCCCAGCATTTT.

This clonotype was observed many times. The gene calls are TRBV28 and TRBJ1-5; no firm D call. Germline CDR1 reads MDHEN; CDR2 reads SYDVKM. This CDR3 is built from 14 residues. Trimming removed 3 bases from V and 5 bases from J, with 11 bases in between. CDR3 residues: CASSFPSYDQPQHF. The CDR3 DNA is TGTGCCAGCAGTTTCCCCAGCTACGATCAGCCCCAGCATTTT.

This clonotype was seen ten or more times. V gene TRBV12-3 or TRBV12-4 combines with J gene TRBJ2-7; maybe TRBD1 (5 bases). This CDR3 has 13 amino acids. Between the trimmed V and J ends, which lost 0 bases and 4 bases, there was a span of 7 bases. The CDR3 is CASSLAGQYEQYF. The CDR3 nucleotides read TGTGCCAGCAGTTTAGCGGGGCAGTACGAGCAGTACTTC.

The CDR3 region has the DNA TGTGCCACCGCAGGTATCACTGAAGCTTTCTTT. This gives the protein CATAGITEAFF. The rearrangement uses TRBV6-1 and TRBJ1-1; no clear D. Trimming removed 10 bases at V and 4 bases at J, with 10 bases between. From germline, CDR1 is MNHNS and CDR2 SASEGT. The CDR3 covers 11 residues.